The clone carrying this T cell receptor (beta chain) was picked up a small number of times. The data were obtained in a study of blood T cell repertoires in COVID-19. Study summary: The origin of the acute and convalescent COVID-19 samples was the United States, Italy and Spain. In each case, the material was cDNA or gDNA derived from T cells, B-cell-depleted T cells, or PBMCs.

The CDR3 is made up of 14 amino acids. V lost 4 bases to trimming and J lost 4 bases, with 13 bases between them. Germline V gives CDR1 SGHTA, CDR2 FQGTGA. Original processing notes: Amplification of reference gene primers was used by the study to estimate nucleated cell counts. Produced via immunoSEQ multiplex PCR; TCRdb's table is partial and in-frame only. V, J and clone size are taken as reported in that table, and D and trimming were inferred from the DNA itself. The sample holds more than 85,000 clones; around 81% are singletons and the top ten take 8% to 10%. V gene TRBV7-3 combines with J gene TRBJ1-2; D call uncertain. The receptor comes from a woman between 70 and 85 years old with acute or convalescent COVID-19. The source material was peripheral blood. The CDR3 loop reads CASSSISPSYGYTF. The CDR3 coding sequence is TGTGCCAGCAGCTCCATCAGTCCTTCCTATGGCTACACCTTC.